The 30 T cell receptor beta chains given below trace back to one sample, sequenced in a study of blood T cell repertoires in COVID-19. Only in-frame clones appear in the TCRdb table, and some are missing; sequencing was by immunoSEQ multiplex PCR. The sample has approximately 300,000 clones, 80% to 90% seen once. The source material was peripheral blood. These receptors came from a man in his late teens or twenties who had recovered from COVID-19.

As concerns this clone: The same CDR3 is also encoded by other DNA sequences in this sample. The chain joins TRBV28 to TRBJ2-3; D is possibly TRBD2 (6 bases). Trimming took 3 bases from V and 2 from J, leaving 9 bases between them. Germline-derived CDR1 and CDR2 are MDHEN and SYDVKM. CDR3 length equals 14 residues. The CDR3 DNA sequence: TGTGCCAGCAGTTTTGGGGGGTCCACAGATACGCAGTATTTT. Encoded protein: CASSFGGSTDTQYF.

This clone was seen just once. The chain carries TRBV28 and TRBJ2-1; 12 bases match TRBD2. Germline V gene data show CDR1 as MDHEN and CDR2 as SYDVKM. V shed 5 bases and J 7 bases; nucleotides not matched to a gene: 6. The CDR3 spans 15 residues. The CDR3 region is CASSPGTSGPNEQFF. The CDR3 region has the DNA TGTGCCAGCAGTCCGGGGACTAGCGGGCCGAATGAGCAGTTCTTC.

The V and J genes are TRBV3-1 (or the pseudogene TRBV3-2) and TRBJ1-2; D unresolved. Germline V lookup: CDR1 LGHDT, CDR2 YNNKEL (reference sequence). The CDR3 extends over 14 amino acids. The germline V and J ends were trimmed by 1 base and 4 bases, with 10 bases remaining between them. The CDR3 is CASSQAAGTYGYTF. In DNA form, the CDR3 reads TGTGCCAGCAGCCAAGCCGCGGGAACCTATGGCTACACCTTC.

CDR3 loop: CASSYADTEAFF. The CDR3 DNA sequence: TGTGCCAGCAGTTACGCAGACACTGAAGCTTTCTTT. This sequence joins TRBV6-2 or TRBV6-3 and TRBJ1-1; D remains ambiguous. The CDR3 length is 12 residues. Germline values: CDR1 MNHEY, CDR2 SVGEGT. V lost 2 bases and J 3 bases, leaving 4 bases between the germline ends.

The chain couples TRBV4-3 to TRBJ1-1, with D tentatively TRBD1 (6 bases). This CDR3 has 15 amino acids. V was cut by 1 base and J by 1 base, with 10 bases left in between. The germline gives CDR1 LGHNA, CDR2 YSLEER. The CDR3 loop reads CASSQGGRRNTEAFF. In nucleotides, the CDR3 is TGCGCCAGCAGCCAAGGGGGGCGTCGGAACACTGAAGCTTTCTTT.

The chain employs TRBV9 and TRBJ2-1; 12 bases are shared with TRBD2. The CDR3 extends over 16 amino acids. Germline trimming cut 0 bases from V and 8 bases from J; bases unmatched to any gene: 6. CDR1 and CDR2 (germline): SGDLS, YYNGEE. CDR3 sequence reads: CASSVGLAGVRDEQFF. CDR3 sequence (DNA): TGTGCCAGCAGCGTAGGACTAGCGGGGGTAAGGGATGAGCAGTTCTTC.

This clone was detected once. This chain links TRBV2 with TRBJ2-2; D unclear. CDR3 length equals 13 residues. Trimming took 4 bases from V and 5 from J, leaving 8 bases between them. Looked up from germline, CDR1 is SNHLY and CDR2 is FYNNEI. The CDR3, as DNA: TGTGCCAGCAGTGTAGGAGATACCGGGGAGCTGTTTTTT. It specifies CASSVGDTGELFF.

The J gene is TRBJ1-2, the V gene TRBV29-1; TRBD1 might be the D (5 bases). The CDR3 runs 13 residues. Germline-derived CDR1 and CDR2 are SQVTM and ANQGSEA. The V and J ends lost 6 bases and 4 bases respectively, with 15 bases between them. CDR3 amino acids: CSVEGRFGYGYTF. CDR3 nucleotide sequence: TGCAGCGTGGAGGGGCGTTTCGGCTATGGCTACACCTTC.

This clone came up once. The CDR3 is CASTHGGNEKLFF. The CDR3 coding sequence is TGTGCCAGCACTCACGGGGGGAATGAAAAACTGTTTTTT. The V and J genes are TRBV6-5 and TRBJ1-4, with D perhaps TRBD1 (5 bases). V lost 7 bases to trimming and J lost 5 bases, with 11 bases between them. The CDR3 extends over 13 amino acids. From germline, CDR1 is MNHEY and CDR2 SVGAGI.

The chain joins TRBV12-3 or TRBV12-4 to TRBJ2-7; 8 bases are a match to TRBD1. CDR3 size: 13 residues. The J segment lost 7 bases and the V segment lost 6 bases, leaving 8 bases of the junction unmatched. In nucleotides, the CDR3 is TGTGCCAGCAGGCGGGACACAGGGGGAGAGCAGTACTTC. Amino acid sequence: CASRRDTGGEQYF.

The chain combines TRBV4-3 with TRBJ1-2; no firm D call. CDR1 and CDR2 from the germline V gene are LGHNA and YSLEER. This CDR3 is 15 amino acids long. V was clipped by 0 bases and J by 6 bases, with 14 bases between them. In nucleotides, the CDR3 is TGCGCCAGCAGCCAAGAGGTGAACCTAGCTCATGGCTACACCTTC. This encodes CASSQEVNLAHGYTF.

The chain has TRBV7-3 and TRBJ2-1, with 9 bases identical to TRBD2. The germline V gene has CDR1 SGHTA and CDR2 FQGTGA. Losses at the gene ends were 4 bases for V and 7 bases for J; bases not matched to a gene: 17. This CDR3 contains 18 residues. The CDR3 loop reads CASSSDYSGGPNMNEQFF. The CDR3 DNA reads TGTGCCAGCAGCTCCGACTATAGCGGGGGCCCTAACATGAATGAGCAGTTCTTC.

The genes are TRBV6-1 and TRBJ1-1; perhaps TRBD1 as D (5 bases). CDR1 and CDR2 (germline): MNHNS, SASEGT. The CDR3 length is 15 residues. V shed 0 bases and J shed 0 bases, with 8 bases lying between them. CDR3 coding DNA: TGTGCCAGCAGTGAAGCGACAGCAATGAACACTGAAGCTTTCTTT. Translation gives CASSEATAMNTEAFF.

The chain uses TRBV30 and TRBJ2-7, with TRBD2 matching over 11 bases. Germline CDR1 GTSNPN, CDR2 SVGIG (reference sequence). The CDR3 totals 16 residues. Germline trimming cut 1 base from V and 0 bases from J; bases unmatched to any gene: 5. In DNA form, the CDR3 reads TGTGCCTGGAGTGGAGGACTAGCGGGCCTCTCCTACGAGCAGTACTTC. Residues: CAWSGGLAGLSYEQYF.

V and J are TRBV6-1 and TRBJ2-5; 7 bases agree with TRBD2. The CDR3 totals 16 residues. The germline V gene has CDR1 MNHNS and CDR2 SASEGT. The J segment lost 5 bases and the V segment lost 3 bases, leaving 12 bases of the junction unmatched. CDR3 in amino acids: CASSENGGTVAETQYF. The CDR3 DNA reads TGTGCCAGCAGTGAGAACGGGGGGACGGTTGCGGAGACCCAGTACTTC.

The rearrangement links TRBV7-2 to TRBJ2-1; TRBD2 aligns across 11 bases. Germline loops: CDR1 SGHTA, CDR2 FQGNSA. CDR3 length: 16 residues. V was pared by 0 bases and J by 11 bases, with 9 bases of the junction left unmatched. The CDR3 sequence: CASSLAGLAGGGKQFF. Written as DNA, the CDR3 is TGTGCCAGCAGCTTAGCGGGCCTAGCGGGGGGAGGGAAGCAGTTCTTC.

This chain links TRBV11-2 with TRBJ1-5, with D tentatively TRBD1 (5 bases). The CDR3 runs 14 residues. V gave up 0 bases and J gave up 6 bases, with 9 bases separating them. In germline, CDR1 is SGHAT, CDR2 FQNNGV. CDR3 nucleotide sequence: TGTGCCAGCAGCTTAGAGGGGGGAAGTCAGCCCCAGCATTTT. This sequence encodes CASSLEGGSQPQHF.

The V gene is TRBV29-1, the J gene TRBJ2-5; 7 bases align to TRBD1. V shed 8 bases and J 5 bases; nucleotides not matched to a gene: 14. There are 14 residues in the CDR3. CDR1 and CDR2 (germline): SQVTM, ANQGSEA. Here the CDR3 reads CSSYTGQLGETQYF. The DNA for the CDR3 is TGCAGCTCCTATACGGGACAGTTAGGGGAGACCCAGTACTTC.

The chain has TRBV19 and TRBJ2-3, with a tentative D call TRBD1 (6 bases). Per the germline V gene, CDR1 is LNHDA and CDR2 is SQIVND (reference sequence). CDR3 length: 13 amino acids. V lost 10 bases and J lost 4, with 15 bases in between. CDR3 sequence (DNA): TGTGCCACCTGGTCCAGGGGTGCAGATACGCAGTATTTT. Translated, it gives CATWSRGADTQYF. Full variable domain (rest looked up from reference TRBV19 and TRBJ2-3): DGGITQSPKYLFRKEGQNVTLSCEQNLNHDAMYWYRQDPGQGLRLIYYSQIVNDFQKGDIAEGYSVSREKKESFPLTVTSAQKNPTAFYLCATWSRGADTQYFGPGTRLTVL.

The CDR3 spells CASSLGYYEQYF. Written as DNA, the CDR3 is TGTGCCAGCAGCCTCGGTTACTACGAGCAGTACTTC. The chain uses TRBV6-2 or TRBV6-3 and TRBJ2-7; no clear D gene. The CDR3 is made up of 12 amino acids. Germline V gives CDR1 MNHEY, CDR2 SVGEGT. V dropped 6 bases and J dropped 3 bases, with 9 bases sitting between them.

The chain joins TRBV4-3 to TRBJ2-1, with 9 bases aligning to TRBD1. The J segment lost 7 bases and the V segment lost 3 bases, leaving 10 bases of the junction unmatched. CDR1 LGHNA and CDR2 YSLEER come from the germline V gene. CDR3 size: 16 residues. CDR3: CASSHTLTGGSNEQFF. The DNA for the CDR3 is TGCGCCAGCAGCCATACCCTCACAGGGGGCTCAAATGAGCAGTTCTTC.

This clone was observed a few times. A junction boundary mismatches the germline segment, possibly from a read error. The V gene is TRBV3-1 (or the pseudogene TRBV3-2), the J gene TRBJ1-1, with 7 positions matching TRBD1. The CDR3 runs 12 residues. Germline V lookup: CDR1 LGHDT, CDR2 YNNKEL (reference sequence). The CDR3 nucleotides are TGTGCCAGCAGCCAGGGACAGTCTGACGCTTTCTTT. Protein sequence: CASSQGQSDAFF.

The chain joins TRBV4-3 to TRBJ1-2; D may be TRBD1 (6 bases). In germline, CDR1 is LGHNA, CDR2 YSLEER. Deletions cut 0 bases from V and 5 bases from J, with 13 bases between. The CDR3 loop spans 15 amino acids. The CDR3 region has the DNA TGCGCCAGCAGCCAAGATAGGGACACCGATTATGGCTACACCTTC. It codes for CASSQDRDTDYGYTF.

J is TRBJ2-5 and V is TRBV11-3, with D hard to call. Trimming cost V 5 bases and J 5 bases, with 15 bases left between them. The V gene's germline CDR1 is SGHNT and CDR2 YENEEA. The length of the CDR3 is 14 residues. CDR3: CASSRSGSLETQYF. Written as DNA, the CDR3 is TGTGCCAGCAGCCGCTCGGGTAGCCTGGAGACCCAGTACTTC.

The chain links TRBV18 to TRBJ1-1; 7 nucleotides agree with TRBD1. Germline CDR1 is KGHSH and CDR2 is LQKENI. The CDR3 sequence is 14 residues long. V dropped 4 bases and J dropped 2; count of bases not matched to a gene: 4. CDR3 amino acids: CASSQGQANTEAFF. CDR3 sequence (DNA): TGTGCCAGCTCACAAGGACAGGCCAACACTGAAGCTTTCTTT. The full variable domain, with the rest looked up from reference TRBV18 and TRBJ1-1, is NAGVMQNPRHLVRRRGQEARLRCSPMKGHSHVYWYRQLPEEGLKFMVYLQKENIIDESGMPKERFSAEFPKEGPSILRIQQVVRGDSAAYFCASSQGQANTEAFFGQGTRLTVV.

The V call is TRBV10-3, the J call TRBJ2-1, with 11 bases matching TRBD2. Per the germline V gene, CDR1 is ENHRY and CDR2 is SYGVKD. Losses at the gene ends were 6 bases for V and 7 bases for J; bases not matched to a gene: 14. The CDR3 length is 17 residues. The CDR3 coding sequence is TGTGCCATCAGCGAGCAGCTGACTAGCGGGGCAAAGAATGAGCAGTTCTTC. As protein: CAISEQLTSGAKNEQFF.

This sequence joins TRBV7-9 and TRBJ1-4, with 7 bases aligning to TRBD1. The CDR3 covers 15 residues. In germline, CDR1 is SEHNR, CDR2 FQNEAQ (reference sequence). Trimming removed 1 base from V and 7 bases from J; junction bases left unmatched: 6. CDR3 sequence: CASSLGGQAGEKLFF. The CDR3 nucleotides read TGTGCCAGCAGCTTAGGTGGACAGGCAGGTGAAAAACTGTTTTTT. The variable domain in full, with the rest retrieved from reference TRBV7-9 and TRBJ1-4, is DTGVSQNPRHKITKRGQNVTFRCDPISEHNRLYWYRQTLGQGPEFLTYFQNEAQLEKSRLLSDRFSAERPKGSFSTLEIQRTEQGDSAMYLCASSLGGQAGEKLFFGSGTQLSVL.

CDR3 bases: TGTGCCAGCAGCCGCGGACTAGCGGGGGGGTCCGGGGAGCTGTTTTTT. It specifies CASSRGLAGGSGELFF. The rearrangement joins TRBV5-5 to TRBJ2-2; the match to TRBD2 covers 15 bases. Germline-derived CDR1 and CDR2 are SGHKS and YYEKEE (reference sequence). The CDR3 is made up of 16 amino acids. V gave up 4 bases and J gave up 6 bases; unmatched junction bases: 4.

The chain couples TRBV7-9 to TRBJ2-6, with 10 bases matching TRBD1. CDR3 length: 12 residues. Germline CDR1 and CDR2: SEHNR and FQNEAQ (reference sequence). The V gene end was trimmed by 8 bases and the J gene end by 10 bases; junction bases not matched to a gene: 2. CDR3 nucleotide sequence: TGTGCCAGCGGGGACAGGGGTAACGTCCTGACTTTC. Its protein product is CASGDRGNVLTF. Looking up the rest from reference TRBV7-9 and TRBJ2-6 gives the full variable domain: DTGVSQNPRHKITKRGQNVTFRCDPISEHNRLYWYRQTLGQGPEFLTYFQNEAQLEKSRLLSDRFSAERPKGSFSTLEIQRTEQGDSAMYLCASGDRGNVLTFGAGSRLTVL.

V and J are TRBV6-6 and TRBJ2-2, with D possibly being TRBD1 (6 bases). V gave up 5 bases and J gave up 5 bases, with 9 bases separating them. The CDR3 has 13 residues. The V gene's germline CDR1 is MNHNY and CDR2 SVGAGI (reference sequence). Here the CDR3 reads CASSVQGTGELFF. CDR3 sequence (DNA): TGTGCCAGCAGTGTTCAGGGGACCGGGGAGCTGTTTTTT.